Each of the 19 T cell receptor beta chains below was sequenced from the same sample in a study of Ad26.COV2.S vaccination and SARS-CoV-2 variants. Sample treatment: some 20 received Ad26.COV2.S at low or high dose, single or two shots; five or six received placebo; per-sample allocation not given. The samples were gathered on day 63 after the first injection of vaccine or placebo. Only in-frame clones appear in the TCRdb table, and some are missing; sequencing was by immunoSEQ multiplex PCR. The sample lists about 260,000 clones, roughly 89% occurring once. Specimen: peripheral blood, collected in a trial of Ad26.COV2.S vaccine versus placebo. The receptors were gathered from a person aged 18-60 years who received the Ad26.COV2.S COVID-19 vaccine or a placebo.

The V and J genes are TRBV9 and TRBJ1-2, with TRBD1 matching over 9 bases. Germline CDR1 SGDLS, CDR2 YYNGEE. Trimming at V came to 3 bases and at J to 2 bases, leaving 5 bases not matched to a gene. The CDR3 is made up of 15 amino acids. The CDR3: CASSEGTGMNYGYTF. Here the CDR3 DNA reads TGTGCCAGCAGCGAGGGGACAGGGATGAACTATGGCTACACCTTC.

V gene TRBV5-1 combines with J gene TRBJ2-3, with a tentative D call TRBD1 (7 bases). The CDR3 sequence is 14 residues long. CDR1 and CDR2 from the germline V gene are SGHRS and YFSETQ. V was trimmed by 7 bases and J by 1 base, leaving 13 bases between them. CDR3 coding DNA: TGCGCCAGCGCCCAGGGGGGCCGCACAGATACGCAGTATTTT. Amino acids: CASAQGGRTDTQYF. Variable domain in full (rest from reference TRBV5-1 and TRBJ2-3): KAGVTQTPRYLIKTRGQQVTLSCSPISGHRSVSWYQQTPGQGLQFLFEYFSETQRNKGNFPGRFSGRQFSNSRSEMNVSTLELGDSALYLCASAQGGRTDTQYFGPGTRLTVL.

V gene TRBV4-2 combines with J gene TRBJ2-3; 8 nucleotides agree with TRBD2. CDR3 size: 17 residues. CDR1 is LGHNA and CDR2 is YNFKEQ in the germline V gene. V dropped 3 bases and J dropped 2; count of bases not matched to a gene: 10. CDR3 DNA: TGTGCCAGCAGCCAGGAGTTTGGACTAGCAGACACAGATACGCAGTATTTT. This translates into CASSQEFGLADTDTQYF.

The chain couples TRBV12-3 or TRBV12-4 to TRBJ2-3; no clear D. Between the trimmed V and J ends, which lost 3 bases and 5 bases, there was a span of 3 bases. The CDR3 covers 11 residues. The CDR3 DNA follows: TGTGCCAGCAGTTTCGAAGATACGCAGTATTTT. It encodes CASSFEDTQYF.

This chain joins TRBV2 and TRBJ2-5; TRBD1 matches 7 bases. Trimming removed 7 bases from V and 5 bases from J; junction bases left unmatched: 10. Germline V gene lookup returns CDR1 SNHLY and CDR2 FYNNEI. The CDR3 is made up of 14 amino acids. The CDR3 loop is CASMFEGAMETQYF. The CDR3 nucleotides read TGTGCCAGCATGTTCGAGGGGGCGATGGAGACCCAGTACTTC. The whole variable domain, filled in from reference TRBV2 and TRBJ2-5, reads EPEVTQTPSHQVTQMGQEVILRCVPISNHLYFYWYRQILGQKVEFLVSFYNNEISEKSEIFDDQFSVERPDGSNFTLKIRSTKLEDSAMYFCASMFEGAMETQYFGPGTRLLVL.

The chain combines TRBV3-1 (or the pseudogene TRBV3-2) with TRBJ1-1, with D perhaps matching TRBD1 (5 bases). The CDR3 spans 13 residues. Germline V gene sequence: CDR1 LGHDT, CDR2 YNNKEL (reference sequence). Trimming pared 6 bases from V and 4 bases from J, leaving 12 bases between. CDR3 sequence: CASRRGRATEAFF. In nucleotides, the CDR3 is TGTGCCAGCAGGCGGGGGAGGGCCACTGAAGCTTTCTTT.

The chain links TRBV9 to TRBJ2-4; 9 positions match TRBD2. This CDR3 is built from 19 residues. Germline V gene lookup returns CDR1 SGDLS and CDR2 YYNGEE. The junction had 11 bases not matched to a gene; V was cut back by 0 bases and J by 1 base. The CDR3 loop is CASSVGGSGSFGAKNIQYF. The DNA for the CDR3 is TGTGCCAGCAGCGTAGGAGGTAGCGGGAGTTTTGGGGCCAAAAACATTCAGTACTTC.

The chain combines TRBV19 with TRBJ2-7; D call uncertain. The CDR3 contains 14 residues. V lost 3 bases and J 1 base, leaving 10 bases between the germline ends. Germline assignment: CDR1 LNHDA and CDR2 SQIVND (reference sequence). This CDR3 reads CASSISRASYEQYF. CDR3 coding DNA: TGTGCCAGTAGTATTTCACGGGCTTCCTACGAGCAGTACTTC.

The rearrangement links TRBV10-3 to TRBJ2-1; D remains unclear. Trimming cost V 8 bases and J 8 bases, with 16 bases left between them. CDR1 is ENHRY, CDR2 SYGVKD, per germline. The CDR3 spans 13 residues. The CDR3 region is CAIGEPLVDEQFF. The CDR3 nucleotides read TGTGCCATCGGGGAACCGCTAGTGGATGAGCAGTTCTTC.

This sequence joins TRBV29-1 and TRBJ1-1; 8 bases fit TRBD1. The V and J ends lost 6 bases and 5 bases, in that order; junction bases with no gene match: 5. The CDR3 loop spans 12 amino acids. CDR1 and CDR2 (germline): SQVTM, ANQGSEA. The CDR3 DNA reads as TGCAGCGTCCGGACAGGGAGGACTGAAGCTTTCTTT. Protein sequence: CSVRTGRTEAFF.

CDR3 region: CASSRVIGQETQYF. CDR3 bases: TGTGCCAGCTCACGCGTGATTGGCCAAGAGACCCAGTACTTC. The chain uses TRBV18 and TRBJ2-5; D is ambiguous. This CDR3 contains 14 residues. Per germline, CDR1 KGHSH and CDR2 LQKENI. V shed 4 bases and J shed 1 base, with 10 bases lying between them.

The rearrangement links TRBV6-5 to TRBJ1-1; no clear D gene. V lost 8 bases, J lost 0 bases, and 10 bases lay in between. The CDR3 loop spans 13 amino acids. The V gene's germline CDR1 is MNHEY and CDR2 SVGAGI. The CDR3 sequence: CASGTPLNTEAFF. The CDR3 DNA reads TGTGCCAGCGGCACTCCCTTGAACACTGAAGCTTTCTTT.

This sequence joins TRBV3-1 (or the pseudogene TRBV3-2) and TRBJ1-5, with D perhaps TRBD1 (6 bases). V was shortened by 6 bases and J by 2 bases, with 14 bases between the two germline ends. Germline V gene data show CDR1 as LGHDT and CDR2 as YNNKEL (reference sequence). CDR3 size: 15 residues. The CDR3, as DNA: TGTGCCAGCAGAAACAGGGACGGGGGCAATCAGCCCCAGCATTTT. Its protein product is CASRNRDGGNQPQHF.

The V gene is TRBV5-1, the J gene TRBJ1-4; the D gene is possibly TRBD1 (6 bases). V was pared by 4 bases and J by 8 bases, with 18 bases between. The germline gives CDR1 SGHRS, CDR2 YFSETQ. CDR3 size: 15 residues. The CDR3 here is CASSKLGGEKEKLFF. CDR3 nucleotide sequence: TGCGCCAGCAGCAAACTGGGGGGCGAAAAGGAAAAACTGTTTTTT.

A few counts support this clone. The chain recombines TRBV9 with TRBJ1-1; D not certain. The CDR3 length is 13 residues. Germline V gene data show CDR1 as SGDLS and CDR2 as YYNGEE. The ends were cut back, 1 base at V and 0 bases at J, with 4 bases in the middle. The CDR3 reads CASSVYLNTEAFF. CDR3 in DNA: TGTGCCAGCAGCGTATACCTGAACACTGAAGCTTTCTTT.

This clone has a handful of counts. V usage is TRBV4-2 and J usage is TRBJ2-2; D gene ambiguous. Trimming removed 1 base at V and 5 bases at J, with 8 bases between. Per the germline V gene, CDR1 is LGHNA and CDR2 is YNFKEQ. This CDR3 has 14 amino acids. CDR3 protein: CASSQGVSTGELFF. Here the CDR3 DNA reads TGTGCCAGCAGCCAAGGAGTTTCGACCGGGGAGCTGTTTTTT.

The rearrangement joins TRBV6-4 to TRBJ2-1; TRBD1 aligns across 7 bases. CDR1 and CDR2 (germline): MRHNA, SNTAGT. CDR3 size: 15 residues. The junction had 9 bases not matched to a gene; V was cut back by 9 bases and J by 1 base. CDR3 nucleotides: TGTGCCAGAAGGGGGCCGTCTTCGTCCTACAATGAGCAGTTCTTC. It specifies CARRGPSSSYNEQFF.

A single count supports this clone. The rearrangement joins TRBV2 to TRBJ1-1; tentative D call: TRBD1 (6 bases). The CDR3 extends over 14 amino acids. V was pared by 6 bases and J by 1 base, with 12 bases between. The germline gives CDR1 SNHLY, CDR2 FYNNEI. CDR3 nucleotide sequence: TGTGCCAGCAGCGGAACGACAGGGAACACTGAAGCTTTCTTT. This translates into CASSGTTGNTEAFF.

The chain combines TRBV7-2 with TRBJ1-2, with a tentative D call TRBD1 (6 bases). Germline V gene lookup returns CDR1 SGHTA and CDR2 FQGNSA. There are 16 residues in the CDR3. Trimming shortened V by 1 base and J by 4 bases, and 16 bases separated the two germline ends. CDR3 sequence reads: CASSLGETPGAYGYTF. The CDR3 DNA follows: TGTGCCAGCAGCTTAGGGGAGACCCCGGGGGCCTATGGCTACACCTTC.